Each of the 22 T cell receptor beta chains below was sequenced from the same sample in a study of spatial heterogeneity in lung cancer. Described time point: sample taken at primary tumor resection. One entry per CDR3 protein results from TCRdb running MiXCR on the 5' RACE reads. The data hold over 50,000 distinct CDR3 sequences, with about 6.3% observed a single time. This specimen consisted of PBMCs, obtained at surgery. These receptor sequences come from a female donor with early-stage non-small cell lung cancer.

The chain links TRBV27 to TRBJ2-1; D unclear. Trimming shortened V by 3 bases and J by 9 bases, and 9 bases separated the two germline ends. The CDR3 has 12 amino acids. Germline lookup yields CDR1 MNHEY and CDR2 SMNVEV (reference sequence). The CDR3 sequence is CASSLKGREQFF. The CDR3, as DNA: TGTGCCAGCAGTTTGAAGGGTCGTGAGCAGTTCTTC.

The rearrangement links TRBV20-1 to TRBJ1-1; maybe TRBD1 (6 bases). Trimming removed 6 bases at V and 5 bases at J, with 13 bases between. The CDR3 has 12 amino acids. The germline V gene encodes CDR1 DFQATT and CDR2 SNEGSKA (reference sequence). The CDR3 here is CSAWDTRTEAFF. CDR3 DNA sequence: TGCAGTGCCTGGGACACCCGGACTGAAGCTTTCTTT.

This clonotype was detected a few times. The chain links TRBV12-3 or TRBV12-4 to TRBJ2-1; D tentatively fits TRBD1 or TRBD2 (6 bases each). The V end was cut by 5 bases, the J end by 0 bases, with 17 bases between. This CDR3 is built from 17 residues. The CDR3: CASSTGTRPRSYNEQFF. CDR3 nucleotide sequence: TGTGCCAGCAGTACAGGGACTCGCCCTCGCTCCTACAATGAGCAGTTCTTC.

The chain carries TRBV27 and TRBJ1-6, with a tentative D call TRBD1 (5 bases). CDR1 and CDR2 from the germline V gene are MNHEY and SMNVEV (reference sequence). The CDR3 totals 15 residues. V was trimmed by 4 bases and J by 18 bases, leaving 25 bases between them. The CDR3 protein is CASSSVRPLGTESHF. Here the CDR3 DNA reads TGTGCCAGCAGTTCGGTTCGACCACTAGGGACGGAAAGCCACTTT.

This clonotype came up many times. The chain has TRBV30 and TRBJ2-6; D not resolved. Trimming left V 2 bases short and J 0 bases short, with 5 bases between. Germline V gene lookup returns CDR1 GTSNPN and CDR2 SVGIG (reference sequence). The CDR3 loop spans 14 amino acids. CDR3: CAWSSVSGANVLTF. The CDR3 DNA reads TGTGCCTGGAGTTCGGTCTCTGGGGCCAACGTCCTGACTTTC.

The chain recombines TRBV13 with TRBJ2-7; D call uncertain. V was pared by 1 base and J by 1 base, with 20 bases between. The CDR3 is made up of 18 amino acids. CDR1 and CDR2 from the germline V gene are PRHDT and FYEKMQ (reference sequence). CDR3 coding DNA: TGTGCCAGCAGCTTAGCTAGGTGGGCTGCTGTGGGATCCTACGAGCAGTACTTC. This gives the protein CASSLARWAAVGSYEQYF.

This clonotype came up many times. The chain joins TRBV28 to TRBJ1-5; 8 bases are shared with TRBD1. Germline V CDR1 and CDR2: MDHEN, SYDVKM. The CDR3 is made up of 15 amino acids. V lost 6 bases, J lost 2 bases, and 6 bases stayed unmatched. For the CDR3, the DNA is TGTGCCAGCAGCACAGGGGGGGATGGCAATCAGCCCCAGCATTTT. Amino acid sequence: CASSTGGDGNQPQHF.

This clonotype came up a few times. This chain uses TRBV12-3 or TRBV12-4 with TRBJ1-1; 9 positions agree with TRBD1. With 7 bases clipped from V and 5 bases from J, the junction kept 8 bases outside the gene matches. The CDR3 covers 14 residues. CDR3 sequence: CASTWTGERTEAFF. The CDR3 DNA follows: TGTGCCAGCACCTGGACAGGGGAGCGGACTGAAGCTTTCTTT.

At least ten counts were recorded for this clonotype. The V and J genes are TRBV20-1 and TRBJ1-1; D remains unclear. Germline values: CDR1 DFQATT, CDR2 SNEGSKA (reference sequence). CDR3 length: 15 amino acids. The V gene lost 1 base and the J gene lost 0 bases, with 12 bases spanning the gap. The chain's CDR3 is CSARAAAGMNTEAFF. The CDR3 DNA reads TGCAGTGCTAGAGCCGCAGCGGGAATGAACACTGAAGCTTTCTTT.

Only a few counts were recorded for this clonotype. This chain links TRBV7-8 with TRBJ1-5; 8 positions agree with TRBD1. V lost 5 bases to trimming and J lost 4 bases; unmatched junction nucleotides: 7. The CDR3 totals 15 residues. Germline V gene data show CDR1 as SGHVS and CDR2 as FQNEAQ. The CDR3 DNA reads TGTGCCAGCAGCCGTGGCCGGACAGGGAATCAGCCCCAGCATTTT. This codes for CASSRGRTGNQPQHF.

The chain is built from TRBV7-2 and TRBJ2-3; a weak D match, TRBD1 (6 bases). The V and J ends lost 4 bases and 4 bases respectively, with 15 bases between them. The germline CDR1 and CDR2 sequences are SGHTA and FQGNSA. CDR3 length: 15 amino acids. CDR3 sequence: CASSYRDNQPDTQYF. The CDR3 DNA is TGTGCCAGCAGCTACCGGGACAACCAGCCAGATACGCAGTATTTT.

This clonotype was counted only a few times. The chain couples TRBV5-5 to TRBJ1-1, with 7 bases matching TRBD1. The CDR3 has 15 residues. V lost 1 base and J lost 3; bases outside the gene matches: 6. The germline V gene encodes CDR1 SGHKS and CDR2 YYEKEE (reference sequence). CDR3 protein: CASSLTGAAYTEAFF. In DNA, the CDR3 is TGTGCCAGCAGCTTGACAGGGGCCGCGTACACTGAAGCTTTCTTT.

The genes are TRBV12-3 or TRBV12-4 and TRBJ1-4; TRBD1 matches at 8 bases. This CDR3 region has 16 residues. V shed 5 bases, J shed 7 bases, and the junction held 12 bases outside the gene matches. This CDR3 reads CASSQRAGTGPEKLFF. In DNA form, the CDR3 reads TGTGCCAGCAGTCAGCGGGCCGGGACAGGCCCTGAAAAACTGTTTTTT.

The V call is TRBV5-1, the J call TRBJ2-3; TRBD2 aligns across 14 bases. The V gene end was trimmed by 5 bases and the J gene end by 5 bases; junction bases not matched to a gene: 10. CDR1 is SGHRS and CDR2 is YFSETQ in the germline V gene. This CDR3 is 17 amino acids long. The CDR3 reads CASSQGRLAGGLDTQYF. CDR3 coding DNA: TGCGCCAGCAGTCAGGGGCGACTAGCGGGAGGGTTAGATACGCAGTATTTT.

This clonotype was observed at least ten times. The gene calls are TRBV28 and TRBJ2-3; 10 positions agree with TRBD2. The CDR3 has 18 amino acids. The V gene end was trimmed by 3 bases and the J gene end by 0 bases; junction bases not matched to a gene: 9. CDR1 and CDR2 (germline): MDHEN, SYDVKM. The CDR3 DNA reads as TGTGCCAGCAGTTTCCCCGCTAGCGGGAGCCTGAGCACAGATACGCAGTATTTT. This gives the protein CASSFPASGSLSTDTQYF.

This clonotype was picked up many times. This chain connects TRBV27 to TRBJ2-2, with TRBD2 matching over 7 bases. Trimming at V came to 3 bases and at J to 5 bases, leaving 0 bases not matched to a gene. Germline CDR1 MNHEY, CDR2 SMNVEV (reference sequence). This CDR3 has 13 residues. CDR3 bases: TGTGCCAGCAGTTTGGGAGGGACCGGGGAGCTGTTTTTT. Residues: CASSLGGTGELFF.

Many counts were recorded for this clonotype. This rearrangement joins TRBV7-9 to TRBJ1-6; D gene uncertain. This CDR3 is 15 amino acids long. The germline CDR1 and CDR2 sequences are SEHNR and FQNEAQ (reference sequence). Trimming took 2 bases from V and 8 from J, leaving 13 bases between them. The CDR3 coding sequence is TGTGCCAGCAGCTTAAACGGAATATCCGATTCACCCCTCCACTTT. This gives the protein CASSLNGISDSPLHF.

There are many counts of this clonotype. The J gene is TRBJ1-4, the V gene TRBV27, with 8 positions matching TRBD1. The V gene's germline CDR1 is MNHEY and CDR2 SMNVEV (reference sequence). The V gene end was trimmed by 0 bases and the J gene end by 6 bases; junction bases not matched to a gene: 9. The CDR3 covers 17 residues. The CDR3 reads CASSLSLQGAVDEKLFF. CDR3 sequence (DNA): TGTGCCAGCAGTTTATCGCTGCAGGGGGCGGTGGATGAAAAACTGTTTTTT.

This clonotype has a count of ten or more. This rearrangement joins TRBV20-1 to TRBJ2-1; TRBD2 matches at 12 bases. Trimming removed 4 bases from V and 7 bases from J; junction bases left unmatched: 14. The CDR3 spans 17 residues. Germline V gene data show CDR1 as DFQATT and CDR2 as SNEGSKA (reference sequence). The CDR3 coding sequence is TGCAGTGCTACCAACCTAGCGGGGGGGCCACGTCGTAATGAGCAGTTCTTC. Its protein product is CSATNLAGGPRRNEQFF.

This rearrangement joins TRBV7-2 to TRBJ2-3, with 9 bases aligning to TRBD2. Germline V lookup: CDR1 SGHTA, CDR2 FQGNSA. The V segment lost 1 base and the J segment 7 bases; nucleotides outside the gene matches: 6. The CDR3 is 15 amino acids. The CDR3 DNA reads TGTGCCAGCAGCTTAGGGTTAGCGGGGGTGAATACGCAGTATTTT. Its translation: CASSLGLAGVNTQYF.

To note about this clonotype: This may come from a read error, since a much larger clone is one base off. V usage is TRBV12-3 or TRBV12-4 and J usage is TRBJ1-2; unclear D gene. This CDR3 contains 13 residues. The CDR3 region is CASSSTLTYGNTF. CDR3 bases: TGTGCCAGCAGCTCCACGCTCACCTATGGCAACACCTTC.

V gene TRBV5-1 combines with J gene TRBJ2-7, with D unresolved. CDR1 is SGHRS, CDR2 YFSETQ, per germline. V was shortened by 4 bases and J by 0 bases, with 5 bases between the two germline ends. There are 12 residues in the CDR3. Here the CDR3 reads CASSGVSYEQYF. CDR3 bases: TGCGCCAGCAGCGGGGTCTCCTACGAGCAGTACTTC.